These T cell receptor beta chains were read from a single sample in a study of response to subunit inactivated influenza vaccine. One entry per CDR3 protein results from TCRdb running MiXCR on the RT-PCR reads. Among about 520,000 distinct CDR3 sequences listed, about 25% were seen once. Sequencing used CD4+ T cells sorted from PBMCs, obtained roughly 5 days after vaccination. All receptors derive from a man aged 50 or older who received an inactivated influenza vaccine. Each CDR3 is given with its conserved first and last residue. D genes are given only for firm matches. Rows may omit the clone size; those that give it use once, few, many or a size class.

size: -; J: TRBJ2-7; D: TRBD1; V: TRBV6-5; CDR3: CASSYIGTGKNEQYF; DNA: TGTGCCAGCAGTTACATTGGGACAGGGAAGAACGAGCAGTACTTC
size: -; J: TRBJ2-7; D: -; V: TRBV20-1; CDR3: CSARPIRGYEQYF; DNA: TGCAGTGCTAGACCTATCAGGGGCTACGAGCAGTACTTC
size: -; J: TRBJ2-7; D: TRBD2; V: TRBV4-3; CDR3: CASSRVGLAGAGEQYF; DNA: TGCGCCAGCAGCCGAGTAGGACTAGCGGGAGCTGGCGAGCAGTACTTC
size: few; J: TRBJ2-3; D: -; V: TRBV5-1; CDR3: CASSSERTDTQYF; DNA: TGCGCCAGCAGCTCTGAGCGCACAGATACGCAGTATTTT
size: -; J: TRBJ1-1; D: -; V: TRBV7-9; CDR3: CASSLAWQDTEAFF; DNA: TGTGCCAGCAGCTTAGCGTGGCAGGACACTGAAGCTTTCTTT
size: few; J: TRBJ1-1; D: TRBD1; V: TRBV19; CDR3: CATGQRYTEAFF; DNA: TGTGCCACGGGACAGCGGTACACTGAAGCTTTCTTT
size: few; J: TRBJ2-5; D: TRBD2; V: TRBV9; CDR3: CASSVRTSGSETQYF; DNA: TGTGCCAGCAGCGTACGGACTAGCGGGAGTGAGACCCAGTACTTC
size: few; J: TRBJ2-3; D: -; V: TRBV20-1; CDR3: CSARVGGGGSDTQYF; DNA: TGCAGTGCTAGAGTAGGGGGGGGAGGTTCAGATACGCAGTATTTT
size: few; J: TRBJ2-2; D: TRBD2; V: TRBV5-1; CDR3: CASRTAGGNTGELFF; DNA: TGCGCCAGCAGGACAGCGGGGGGCAACACCGGGGAGCTGTTTTTT
size: -; J: TRBJ1-3; D: -; V: TRBV10-3; CDR3: CAISAELGNTIYF; DNA: TGTGCCATCAGTGCAGAGTTGGGAAACACCATATATTTT
size: -; J: TRBJ2-1; D: TRBD2; V: TRBV6-1; CDR3: CASSRGTSGFSYNEQFF; DNA: TGTGCCAGCAGTCGAGGGACTAGCGGATTCTCCTACAATGAGCAGTTCTTC
size: few; J: TRBJ2-7; D: TRBD2; V: TRBV11-1; CDR3: CASSLGTSATYEQYF; DNA: TGTGCCAGCAGCTTAGGGACTAGCGCCACCTACGAGCAGTACTTC
size: -; J: TRBJ1-3; D: -; V: TRBV6-5; CDR3: CASKTSGNTIYF; DNA: TGTGCCAGTAAGACCTCTGGAAACACCATATATTTT
size: -; J: TRBJ2-2; D: -; V: TRBV12-3/TRBV12-4; CDR3: CASSPGGTRGTGELFF; DNA: TGTGCCAGCAGTCCAGGCGGGACACGGGGCACCGGGGAGCTGTTTTTT
size: many; J: TRBJ2-4; D: -; V: TRBV12-3/TRBV12-4; CDR3: CASSQQRSIQYF; DNA: TGTGCCAGCAGTCAACAGCGTAGCATTCAGTACTTC
size: few; J: TRBJ1-6; D: -; V: TRBV6-1; CDR3: CASSRQSSYNSPLHF; DNA: TGTGCCAGCAGTCGACAGAGCTCCTATAATTCACCCCTCCACTTT
size: -; J: TRBJ2-1; D: -; V: TRBV7-7; CDR3: CASSLSPFEGSYNEQFF; DNA: TGTGCCAGCAGCTTAAGCCCATTTGAGGGCTCCTACAATGAGCAGTTCTTC
size: -; J: TRBJ2-6; D: -; V: TRBV9; CDR3: CASSTDLLSGANVLTF; DNA: TGTGCCAGCAGTACAGACCTTCTCTCTGGGGCCAACGTCCTGACTTTC
size: many; J: TRBJ2-5; D: -; V: TRBV20-1; CDR3: CSARAGQGKETQYF; DNA: TGCAGTGCTAGAGCAGGGCAGGGTAAAGAGACCCAGTACTTC
size: few; J: TRBJ2-7; D: TRBD1; V: TRBV5-1; CDR3: CASSPGTGDYEQYF; DNA: TGCGCCAGCAGTCCCGGGACAGGGGACTACGAGCAGTACTTC
size: few; J: TRBJ2-1; D: TRBD1; V: TRBV29-1; CDR3: CSVVEGGTWNEQFF; DNA: TGCAGCGTTGTTGAAGGGGGCACATGGAATGAGCAGTTCTTC
size: -; J: TRBJ2-5; D: TRBD2; V: TRBV7-2; CDR3: CASSTLAGGGTQYF; DNA: TGTGCCAGCAGCACGTTAGCGGGAGGCGGGACCCAGTACTTC
size: -; J: TRBJ2-7; D: -; V: TRBV6-5; CDR3: CASSYGADYEQYF; DNA: TGTGCCAGCAGTTACGGGGCAGACTACGAGCAGTACTTC
size: many; J: TRBJ2-7; D: -; V: TRBV28; CDR3: CASSLPTVPYEQYF; DNA: TGTGCCAGCAGCCTGCCCACAGTCCCCTACGAGCAGTACTTC
size: -; J: TRBJ2-7; D: TRBD1; V: TRBV7-2; CDR3: CASSNSGTASNEQYF; DNA: TGTGCCAGCAGCAACTCCGGGACAGCCTCAAACGAGCAGTACTTC
size: -; J: TRBJ2-3; D: TRBD2; V: TRBV5-1; CDR3: CASSLDPGLAGVRTDTQYF; DNA: TGCGCCAGCAGCTTGGATCCGGGACTAGCGGGAGTTCGTACAGATACGCAGTATTTT
size: few; J: TRBJ2-1; D: -; V: TRBV6-2/TRBV6-3; CDR3: CASSLQGPFEQFF; DNA: TGTGCCAGCAGCTTACAAGGGCCCTTTGAGCAGTTCTTC
size: few; J: TRBJ2-3; D: TRBD2; V: TRBV7-2; CDR3: CASSLAPGGPVNTQYF; DNA: TGTGCCAGCAGCTTAGCGCCGGGGGGGCCAGTGAATACGCAGTATTTT
size: many; J: TRBJ2-2; D: -; V: TRBV3-1; CDR3: CASRRAKNTGELFF; DNA: TGTGCCAGCAGAAGGGCCAAGAACACCGGGGAGCTGTTTTTT
size: -; J: TRBJ2-3; D: -; V: TRBV7-8; CDR3: CASSLANRGAGGYTQYF; DNA: TGTGCCAGCAGCTTAGCGAATCGCGGAGCTGGGGGATATACGCAGTATTTT
size: -; J: TRBJ1-4; D: -; V: TRBV7-9; CDR3: CASSSRSNEKLFF; DNA: TGTGCCAGCAGCTCCCGGTCGAATGAAAAACTGTTTTTT
size: few; J: TRBJ2-5; D: -; V: TRBV6-2/TRBV6-3; CDR3: CASSFTRGVETQYF; DNA: TGTGCCAGCAGTTTCACCAGGGGGGTAGAGACCCAGTACTTC
size: -; J: TRBJ1-4; D: -; V: TRBV7-2; CDR3: CASSLVPGNGEKLFF; DNA: TGTGCCAGCAGCTTAGTCCCTGGAAACGGTGAAAAACTGTTTTTT
size: -; J: TRBJ2-7; D: TRBD2; V: TRBV5-6; CDR3: CASSWGLTSSYEQYF; DNA: TGTGCCAGCAGCTGGGGACTAACGAGCTCCTACGAGCAGTACTTC
size: few; J: TRBJ2-5; D: TRBD1; V: TRBV20-1; CDR3: CSASRRRQGADQETQYF; DNA: TGCAGTGCTTCCCGAAGAAGACAGGGCGCCGATCAAGAGACCCAGTACTTC
size: -; J: TRBJ2-7; D: TRBD1; V: TRBV5-1; CDR3: CASSRGTGDFYEQYF; DNA: TGCGCCAGCAGCCGCGGGACAGGGGATTTCTACGAGCAGTACTTC
size: few; J: TRBJ2-1; D: -; V: TRBV28; CDR3: CASSWSSGDNEQFF; DNA: TGTGCCAGCAGTTGGTCCTCAGGGGACAATGAGCAGTTCTTC
size: -; J: TRBJ2-3; D: TRBD2; V: TRBV7-9; CDR3: CASSLTGGPSDTQYF; DNA: TGTGCCAGCAGCTTAACGGGAGGGCCAAGCGATACGCAGTATTTT
size: -; J: TRBJ2-7; D: -; V: TRBV11-2; CDR3: CASSLGRDLYF; DNA: TGTGCCAGCAGCTTAGGGCGAGACCTGTACTTC
size: -; J: TRBJ2-1; D: -; V: TRBV15; CDR3: CATSRSRTYNEQFF; DNA: TGTGCCACCAGCAGATCCCGAACCTACAATGAGCAGTTCTTC
size: few; J: TRBJ2-3; D: TRBD1; V: TRBV28; CDR3: CASSLLGQGGDTQYF; DNA: TGTGCCAGCAGTTTACTTGGACAGGGAGGAGATACGCAGTATTTT
size: -; J: TRBJ2-7; D: TRBD2; V: TRBV5-6; CDR3: CASSTPGLAWTYEQYF; DNA: TGTGCCAGCAGCACCCCCGGACTAGCGTGGACCTACGAGCAGTACTTC
size: -; J: TRBJ2-2; D: TRBD1; V: TRBV6-1; CDR3: CASIKGQGATGELFF; DNA: TGTGCCAGCATAAAAGGACAGGGGGCAACCGGGGAGCTGTTTTTT
size: -; J: TRBJ2-3; D: TRBD1; V: TRBV12-3/TRBV12-4; CDR3: CASSRQGLTQYF; DNA: TGTGCCAGCAGCCGACAGGGGCTTACGCAGTATTTT
size: -; J: TRBJ2-1; D: -; V: TRBV29-1; CDR3: CSVVGHVNEQFF; DNA: TGCAGCGTTGTAGGACATGTCAATGAGCAGTTCTTC
size: -; J: TRBJ2-7; D: TRBD1; V: TRBV6-2/TRBV6-3; CDR3: CASRLGQGIYEQYF; DNA: TGTGCCAGCAGGCTGGGACAGGGAATCTACGAGCAGTACTTC
size: -; J: TRBJ2-2; D: TRBD2; V: TRBV20-1; CDR3: CSARELAGVGELFF; DNA: TGCAGTGCTAGAGAACTAGCGGGGGTCGGGGAGCTGTTTTTT
size: few; J: TRBJ2-7; D: TRBD2; V: TRBV20-1; CDR3: CSAPSQRTSDLYEQYF; DNA: TGCAGTGCTCCATCCCAACGGACTAGCGACCTCTACGAGCAGTACTTC
size: few; J: TRBJ2-1; D: TRBD2; V: TRBV20-1; CDR3: CSAEGGGTNNEQFF; DNA: TGCAGTGCGGAGGGCGGGGGAACCAACAATGAGCAGTTCTTC
size: few; J: TRBJ2-1; D: -; V: TRBV29-1; CDR3: CSAILDNEQFF; DNA: TGCAGCGCCATACTAGACAATGAGCAGTTCTTC
size: few; J: TRBJ2-3; D: TRBD2; V: TRBV7-2; CDR3: CASSTVAGVADTQYF; DNA: TGTGCCAGCAGCACCGTAGCGGGAGTGGCAGATACGCAGTATTTT
size: -; J: TRBJ1-4; D: -; V: TRBV11-2; CDR3: CASSHGVNEKLFF; DNA: TGTGCCAGCAGCCATGGAGTGAATGAAAAACTGTTTTTT
size: few; J: TRBJ2-1; D: -; V: TRBV12-3/TRBV12-4; CDR3: CASSPGPSYSEQFF; DNA: TGTGCCAGCAGCCCGGGACCCAGCTACAGTGAGCAGTTCTTC